One TCR beta chain is described in this entry. CDR3 length equals 15 residues. V gave up 5 bases and J gave up 8 bases, with 18 bases separating them. Looked up from germline, CDR1 is SGHAT and CDR2 is FQNNGV. This record belongs to a study of shared clonotypes between healthy human individuals. Sequencing used immunoSEQ multiplex PCR; TCRdb keeps in-frame clones, though not all of them. This table has 1.4 million or so clones, less than 99% appearing once. The sequencing input was naive CD4+ T cells sorted from blood. Regarding subset: CD45RA+ positively selected. The chain carries TRBV11-2 and TRBJ1-4; D gene uncertain. The source of this sequence is a man under 40 in good health. CDR3: CASSLVGRAEEKLFF. The DNA for the CDR3 is TGTGCCAGCAGCCTCGTGGGCCGGGCGGAGGAAAAACTGTTTTTT.